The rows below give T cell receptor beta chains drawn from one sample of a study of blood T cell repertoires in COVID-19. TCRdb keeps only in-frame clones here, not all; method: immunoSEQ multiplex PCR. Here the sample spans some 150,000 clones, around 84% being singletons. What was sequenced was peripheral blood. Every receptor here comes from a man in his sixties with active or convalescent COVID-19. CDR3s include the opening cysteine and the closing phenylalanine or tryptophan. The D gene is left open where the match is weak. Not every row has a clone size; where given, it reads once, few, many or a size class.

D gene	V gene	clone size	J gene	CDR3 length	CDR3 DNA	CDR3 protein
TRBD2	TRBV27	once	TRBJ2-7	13	TGTGCCAGCAGAATAGCGGGAGGACGCGAGCAGTACTTC	CASRIAGGREQYF
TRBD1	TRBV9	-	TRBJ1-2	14	TGTGCCAGCAGTGAAGCCGGGACAGGATATGGCTACACCTTC	CASSEAGTGYGYTF
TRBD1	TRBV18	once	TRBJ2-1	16	TGTGCCAGCTCACCTCAGGGGGCGGTAGTTACAGATGAGCAGTTCTTC	CASSPQGAVVTDEQFF
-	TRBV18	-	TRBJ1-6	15	TGTGCCAGCTCACCTTCGGGACTTTCCCATTCACCCCTCCACTTT	CASSPSGLSHSPLHF
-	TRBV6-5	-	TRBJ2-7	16	TGTGCCAGCAGTTATAGTCTGCCGAAAGAGGGCTACGAGCAGTACTTC	CASSYSLPKEGYEQYF
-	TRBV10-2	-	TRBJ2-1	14	TGCGCCAGCAGTGAGTGGGCAGGGATGAATGAGCAGTTCTTC	CASSEWAGMNEQFF
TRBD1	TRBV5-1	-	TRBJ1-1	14	TGCGCCAGCACCACAGGGGCCGTGGACACTGAAGCTTTCTTT	CASTTGAVDTEAFF
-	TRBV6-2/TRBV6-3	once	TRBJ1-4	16	TGTGCCAGCAGTTACGACAGGCATTCAACTAATGAAAAACTGTTTTTT	CASSYDRHSTNEKLFF
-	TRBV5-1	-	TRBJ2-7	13	TGCGCCAGCAGCCCAGACAGCCTCTACGAGCAGTACTTC	CASSPDSLYEQYF
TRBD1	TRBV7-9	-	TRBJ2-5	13	TGTGCCAGCAGCTCGGGACAGCGGGAGACCCAGTACTTC	CASSSGQRETQYF
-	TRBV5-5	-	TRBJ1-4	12	TGTGCCAGCCTCGATGGGGCAGAAAAACTGTTTTTT	CASLDGAEKLFF
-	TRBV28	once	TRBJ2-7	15	TGTGCCAGTAGTCCTGACAGAGCCTTCTCCTACGAGCAGTACTTC	CASSPDRAFSYEQYF
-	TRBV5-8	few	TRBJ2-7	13	TGTGCCAGCAGCTTTGCGGGCTCCTACGAGCAGTACTTC	CASSFAGSYEQYF
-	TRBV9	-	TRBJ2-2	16	TGTGCCAGCAGCGTCGACAGTTCCCCGAACACCGGGGAGCTGTTTTTT	CASSVDSSPNTGELFF
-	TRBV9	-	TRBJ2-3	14	TGTGCCAGCAGCGTAGGTGGGAGTACAGATACGCAGTATTTT	CASSVGGSTDTQYF
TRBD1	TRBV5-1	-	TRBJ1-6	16	TGCGCCAGCAGCCGGACGACAGGGGGCGCGCCATCACCCCTCCACTTT	CASSRTTGGAPSPLHF
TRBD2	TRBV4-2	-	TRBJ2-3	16	TGTGCCAGCAGCCAGCTCATAGCGGGAAGGACAGATACGCAGTATTTT	CASSQLIAGRTDTQYF
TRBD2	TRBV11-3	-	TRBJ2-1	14	TGTGCCAGCAGCTTAGAAGGGCTAGCGGGTGAGCAGTTCTTC	CASSLEGLAGEQFF
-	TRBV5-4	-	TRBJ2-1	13	TGTGCCAGCAGCCCCAGTTCCTACAATGAGCAGTTCTTC	CASSPSSYNEQFF
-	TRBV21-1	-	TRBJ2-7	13	TGTGCAGCACCGCAGGGTTTGCGAAATGAGCAGTACTTC	CAAPQGLRNEQYF
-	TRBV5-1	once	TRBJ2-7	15	TGCGCCAGCAGCTTGGTCGACAACTTCTCCTACGAGCAGTACTTC	CASSLVDNFSYEQYF
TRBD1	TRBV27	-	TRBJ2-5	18	TGTGCCAGCAGTTTGCTCCCCGGGACAGGGTATCGGCAAGAGACCCAGTACTTC	CASSLLPGTGYRQETQYF
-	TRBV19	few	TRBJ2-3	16	TGTGCCAGTAGTATACAGGCAGCTTCCACCTCAGATACGCAGTATTTT	CASSIQAASTSDTQYF
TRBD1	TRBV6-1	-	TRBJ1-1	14	TGTGCCAGCAGTGATACAGGGGGTCTCACTGAAGCTTTCTTT	CASSDTGGLTEAFF
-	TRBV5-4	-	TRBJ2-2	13	TGTGCCAGCAGCTTGGTTCATACCGGGGAGCTGTTTTTT	CASSLVHTGELFF
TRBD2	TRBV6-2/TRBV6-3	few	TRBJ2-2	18	TGTGCCAGCAGTCCGCTCGAGAGAGCGGGAGTAGGTACCGGGGAGCTGTTTTTT	CASSPLERAGVGTGELFF
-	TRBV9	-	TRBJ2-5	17	TGTGCCAGCAGCGTCTCGACAGGAGCAAGTATCCAAGAGACCCAGTACTTC	CASSVSTGASIQETQYF
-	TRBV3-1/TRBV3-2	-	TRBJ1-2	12	TGTGCCAGTAGGAGCAGGGCGTATGGCTACACCTTC	CASRSRAYGYTF
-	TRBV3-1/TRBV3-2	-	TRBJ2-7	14	TGTGCCAGCAGCCAAAGTGGCACATCCTACGAGCAGTACTTC	CASSQSGTSYEQYF
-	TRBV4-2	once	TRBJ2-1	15	TGTGCCAGCAGCCAAGATCGGGGATATGTGAATGAGCAGTTCTTC	CASSQDRGYVNEQFF
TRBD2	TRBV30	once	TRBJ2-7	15	TGTGCCTGGATGACCGGGACTAGCGGATCCTACGAGCAGTACTTC	CAWMTGTSGSYEQYF
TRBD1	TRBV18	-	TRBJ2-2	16	TGTGCCAGCTCACCAGCAACAGGGGGATACACCGGGGAGCTGTTTTTT	CASSPATGGYTGELFF
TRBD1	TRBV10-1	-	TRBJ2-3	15	TGCGCCAGCAGCCCGGGACAGGGAGGTACAGATACGCAGTATTTT	CASSPGQGGTDTQYF
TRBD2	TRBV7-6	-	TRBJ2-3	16	TGTGCCAGCAGCTCCCAAGCAGCGGGGGCCACAGATACGCAGTATTTT	CASSSQAAGATDTQYF
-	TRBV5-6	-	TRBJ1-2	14	TGTGCCAGCAGCCCTAGTACAGGCTTCTATGGCTACACCTTC	CASSPSTGFYGYTF
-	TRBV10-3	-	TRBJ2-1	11	TGTGCCATCAGGAGGGAGTATGAGCAGTTCTTC	CAIRREYEQFF
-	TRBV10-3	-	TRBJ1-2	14	TGTGCCATCAGTGAGGGAGGTTCTGACTATGGCTACACCTTC	CAISEGGSDYGYTF
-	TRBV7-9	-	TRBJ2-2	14	TGTGCCAGCAGCTTACCCATGCCGGCCGGGGAGCTGTTTTTT	CASSLPMPAGELFF
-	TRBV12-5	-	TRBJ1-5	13	TGTGCTAGTGGTGCCGACCTCGAGGGGCCCCAGCATTTT	CASGADLEGPQHF
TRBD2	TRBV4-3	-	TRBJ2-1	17	TGCGCCAGCAGCCAAGGGAGTGCCCTAGCGGGACACGATGAGCAGTTCTTC	CASSQGSALAGHDEQFF